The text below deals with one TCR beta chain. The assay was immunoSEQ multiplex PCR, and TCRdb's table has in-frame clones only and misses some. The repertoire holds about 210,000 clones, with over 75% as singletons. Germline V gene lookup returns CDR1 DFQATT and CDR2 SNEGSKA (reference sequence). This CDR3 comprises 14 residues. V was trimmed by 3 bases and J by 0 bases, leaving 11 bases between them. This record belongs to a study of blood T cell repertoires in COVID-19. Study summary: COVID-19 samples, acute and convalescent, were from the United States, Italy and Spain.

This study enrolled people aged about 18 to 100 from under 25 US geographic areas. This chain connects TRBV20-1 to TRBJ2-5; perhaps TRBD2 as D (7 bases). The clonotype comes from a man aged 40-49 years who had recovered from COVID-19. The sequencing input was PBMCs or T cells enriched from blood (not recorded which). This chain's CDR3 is CSASGGGHQETQYF. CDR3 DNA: TGCAGTGCTAGTGGGGGGGGGCACCAAGAGACCCAGTACTTC.